The 31 T cell receptor beta chains listed next were all sequenced from one sample in a study of shared clonotypes between healthy human individuals. Assay: immunoSEQ multiplex PCR; the TCRdb copy retains only in-frame clones and omits some. The sample consists of roughly 500,000 clones, 60% to 80% of them appearing once. Sequencing was carried out using PBMCs. All receptors come from a woman aged 40 to 49 in good health. Some clones in this sample may be carry-over from other donors' samples.

A single count supports this clone. The rearrangement uses TRBV27 and TRBJ1-2; D is possibly TRBD1 (6 bases). Trimming removed 6 bases at V and 0 bases at J, with 14 bases between. The CDR3 contains 15 residues. The V gene's germline CDR1 is MNHEY and CDR2 SMNVEV (reference sequence). The CDR3 DNA reads as TGTGCCAGCAGGGGGAACAGGGTTACTAACTATGGCTACACCTTC. Translating gives CASRGNRVTNYGYTF.

This rearrangement joins TRBV25-1 to TRBJ2-2; 7 nucleotides agree with TRBD2. Germline CDR1 reads MGHDK; CDR2 reads SYGVNS. The CDR3 extends over 16 amino acids. The J segment lost 6 bases and the V segment lost 1 base, leaving 8 bases of the junction unmatched. The CDR3 sequence is CASSELGGRVAGELFF. CDR3 coding DNA: TGTGCCAGCAGTGAATTGGGCGGGAGAGTGGCCGGGGAGCTGTTTTTT.

V and J are TRBV7-2 and TRBJ1-1; D is unresolved. The CDR3 is made up of 13 amino acids. V shed 5 bases and J shed 3 bases, with 10 bases lying between them. From germline, CDR1 is SGHTA and CDR2 FQGNSA. The CDR3 DNA sequence: TGTGCCAGCAGCGGAGGTCCCCACACTGAAGCTTTCTTT. It is translated as CASSGGPHTEAFF.

A remark on this clone: With a much larger clone just one base away, this may be a read error. The chain has TRBV5-1 and TRBJ1-2; tentative D call: TRBD1 (5 bases). Germline CDR1 is SGHRS and CDR2 is YFSETQ. The CDR3 length is 13 residues. The CDR3 loop is CASSFAGPKGGAF. The CDR3 DNA sequence: TGCGCCAGCAGCTTTGCGGGGCCCAAGGGTGGCGCCTTC.

This clone was observed many times. V is TRBV6-5 and J is TRBJ2-7; the match to TRBD2 covers 9 bases. The trim removed 4 bases at V and 2 bases at J, leaving 3 bases unmatched. The CDR3 consists of 14 residues. Germline CDR1 reads MNHEY; CDR2 reads SVGAGI. CDR3 loop: CASSSLAGTYEQYF. CDR3 sequence (DNA): TGTGCCAGCAGTTCTCTAGCGGGGACCTACGAGCAGTACTTC.

As regards this clone: With a far larger clone one base away, a read error is the likely cause. Other DNA sequences in the sample encode the same CDR3. V and J are TRBV7-9 and TRBJ2-7; D is uncertain. V was pared by 5 bases and J by 0 bases, with 2 bases between. Germline CDR1 is SEHNR and CDR2 is FQNEAQ (reference sequence). The CDR3 is 11 amino acids. CDR3 protein: CASSHSYEQYF. The CDR3, as DNA: TGTGCCAGCAGCCACTCCTACGAGCAGTACTTC.

In regard to this clone: This may be a read error, as it is one base from a much larger clone. Other DNA sequences within the sample encode an identical CDR3. V and J are TRBV4-1 and TRBJ2-5, with no clear D. Trimming removed 1 base at V and 3 bases at J, with 12 bases between. The CDR3 is 15 residues long. Germline CDR1 reads MGHRA; CDR2 reads YSYEKL. The CDR3 DNA sequence: TGCGCCAGCAGCCAAGTTCAATCGTTGAAAGAGACCCAGTACTTC. Protein: CASSQVQSLKETQYF.

The gene calls are TRBV29-1 and TRBJ2-7; D might be TRBD1 or TRBD2, each matching 5 bases. Between the trimmed V and J ends, which lost 4 bases and 4 bases, there was a span of 11 bases. Germline values: CDR1 SQVTM, CDR2 ANQGSEA. CDR3 length: 12 amino acids. The CDR3 DNA reads TGCAGCGTTGTGGGGGTGGGGTACGAGCAGTACTTC. Its protein product is CSVVGVGYEQYF.

This clone has only one observation. V is TRBV7-3 and J is TRBJ2-1, with unresolved D. CDR1 and CDR2 (germline): SGHTA, FQGTGA. Trimming removed 3 bases from V and 10 bases from J, with 10 bases in between. This CDR3 is built from 12 residues. The CDR3 DNA reads as TGTGCCAGCAGCTTTCCGAGTGGAGAGCAGTTCTTC. This translates into CASSFPSGEQFF.

This chain links TRBV4-3 with TRBJ1-4; 7 bases align to TRBD1. V dropped 2 bases and J dropped 8; count of bases not matched to a gene: 2. Germline CDR1 and CDR2: LGHNA and YSLEER. The CDR3 runs 13 residues. CDR3 DNA: TGCGCCAGCAGCCAAAACAGGGGCGAAAAACTGTTTTTT. Translating it yields CASSQNRGEKLFF.

The chain joins TRBV11-2 to TRBJ1-6; 9 bases map to TRBD1. The CDR3 runs 16 residues. From germline, CDR1 is SGHAT and CDR2 FQNNGV. The V and J ends lost 1 base and 7 bases, in that order; junction bases with no gene match: 5. CDR3 nucleotide sequence: TGTGCCAGCAGCTTAGTCTCCGGGACAGGGAATTCACCCCTCCACTTT. It codes for CASSLVSGTGNSPLHF.

The J gene is TRBJ2-5, the V gene TRBV6-1, with 8 positions matching TRBD2. J was trimmed by 3 bases and V by 6 bases; bases with no gene match: 3. The CDR3 consists of 13 residues. The V gene's germline CDR1 is MNHNS and CDR2 SASEGT. In DNA, the CDR3 is TGTGCCAGCAGCCGGGGGGGGGAAGAGACCCAGTACTTC. This encodes CASSRGGEETQYF.

This clone was counted a few times. The V and J genes are TRBV4-1 and TRBJ1-1; D is unclear. Germline lookup yields CDR1 MGHRA and CDR2 YSYEKL. V was clipped by 2 bases and J by 6 bases, with 10 bases between them. This CDR3 is built from 13 residues. CDR3 sequence reads: CASSQIPGAEAFF. CDR3 DNA: TGCGCCAGCAGCCAAATTCCTGGCGCTGAAGCTTTCTTT.

The genes are TRBV7-2 and TRBJ1-4, with 8 nucleotides matching TRBD1. CDR1 and CDR2 (germline): SGHTA, FQGNSA. Unmatched junction bases numbered 8, after V lost 4 bases and J lost 7 bases. This CDR3 is 15 amino acids long. The CDR3 nucleotides are TGTGCCAGCAGCTCACCGACAGGGGCTAGTGAAAAACTGTTTTTT. It translates to CASSSPTGASEKLFF.

The J gene is TRBJ2-1, the V gene TRBV5-1; D may correspond to TRBD1 or TRBD2 (5 bases each). Germline V CDR1 and CDR2: SGHRS, YFSETQ. The CDR3 is made up of 14 amino acids. V was trimmed by 4 bases and J by 0 bases, leaving 8 bases between them. This CDR3 reads CASSPGPSYNEQFF. CDR3 in DNA: TGCGCCAGCAGCCCGGGACCCTCCTACAATGAGCAGTTCTTC.

The chain uses TRBV7-9 and TRBJ2-2, with 8 bases that match TRBD1. Germline CDR1 and CDR2: SEHNR and FQNEAQ (reference sequence). With 7 bases clipped from V and 4 bases from J, the junction kept 11 bases outside the gene matches. This CDR3 is built from 16 residues. Here the CDR3 DNA reads TGTGCCAGCACCCCGGGACCAGGACAGGGCACCGGGGAGCTGTTTTTT. This translates into CASTPGPGQGTGELFF.

This sequence joins TRBV9 and TRBJ2-7, with 9 bases fitting TRBD2. Trimming removed 4 bases from V and 5 bases from J; junction bases left unmatched: 7. Germline CDR1 is SGDLS and CDR2 is YYNGEE. This CDR3 is built from 14 residues. As DNA, the CDR3 is TGTGCCAGCAGCTTTAGCGGGAGTACCGACGAGCAGTACTTC. Residues: CASSFSGSTDEQYF.

The chain combines TRBV29-1 with TRBJ2-3; D perhaps matches TRBD1 (5 bases). The CDR3 contains 13 residues. V shed 7 bases and J shed 4 bases, with 15 bases lying between them. Germline V gene data show CDR1 as SQVTM and CDR2 as ANQGSEA. The DNA for the CDR3 is TGCAGCGCCGAGTGGGCAGGGCCAGATACGCAGTATTTT. Translating gives CSAEWAGPDTQYF.

Note on this clone: The same CDR3 is also encoded by other DNA sequences in this sample. The chain combines TRBV30 with TRBJ1-4; no reliable D call. The V and J ends lost 3 bases and 5 bases respectively, with 7 bases between them. CDR1 GTSNPN and CDR2 SVGIG come from the germline V gene (reference sequence). The CDR3 totals 12 residues. CDR3 in amino acids: CAWRIRNEKLFF. The CDR3 nucleotides are TGTGCCTGGAGGATAAGGAATGAAAAACTGTTTTTT. The complete variable domain, with remaining parts taken from reference TRBV30 and TRBJ1-4, reads SQTIHQWPATLVQPVGSPLSLECTVEGTSNPNLYWYRQAAGRGLQLLFYSVGIGQISSEVPQNLSASRPQDRQFILSSKKLLLSDSGFYLCAWRIRNEKLFFGSGTQLSVL.

The table lists this clone with a few counts. The chain couples TRBV7-3 to TRBJ2-7; D might be TRBD1 (5 bases). The length of the CDR3 is 13 residues. Germline V gene sequence: CDR1 SGHTA, CDR2 FQGTGA. V lost 6 bases to trimming and J lost 3 bases, with 12 bases between them. The CDR3 reads CASSKGSNYEQYF. The CDR3 region has the DNA TGTGCCAGCAGTAAGGGGTCAAACTACGAGCAGTACTTC. The entire variable domain, with the rest obtained from reference TRBV7-3 and TRBJ2-7, is as follows: GAGVSQTPSNKVTEKGKYVELRCDPISGHTALYWYRQSLGQGPEFLIYFQGTGAADDSGLPNDRFFAVRPEGSVSTLKIQRTERGDSAVYLCASSKGSNYEQYFGPGTRLTVT.

CDR3 sequence (DNA): TGTGCCAGCAGCTTGAAACCAGTTTACAATGAGCAGTTCTTC. Translation: CASSLKPVYNEQFF. The V gene is TRBV5-6, the J gene TRBJ2-1; unclear D gene. Per the germline V gene, CDR1 is SGHDT and CDR2 is YYEEEE. V was cut by 1 base and J by 4 bases, with 9 bases left in between. The CDR3 has 14 residues. Full variable domain (outside the CDR3, taken from reference TRBV5-6 and TRBJ2-1): DAGVTQSPTHLIKTRGQQVTLRCSPKSGHDTVSWYQQALGQGPQFIFQYYEEEERQRGNFPDRFSGHQFPNYSSELNVNALLLGDSALYLCASSLKPVYNEQFFGPGTRLTVL.

The V call is TRBV30, the J call TRBJ1-2; D call uncertain. Trimming cost V 4 bases and J 1 base, with 16 bases left between them. CDR3 length equals 15 residues. The germline gives CDR1 GTSNPN, CDR2 SVGIG (reference sequence). The CDR3 reads CAWTRPRALNYGYTF. The CDR3 DNA sequence: TGTGCCTGGACCAGACCCCGGGCCCTTAACTATGGCTACACCTTC.

The chain links TRBV7-2 to TRBJ1-3; no clear D gene. V was trimmed by 3 bases and J by 0 bases, leaving 12 bases between them. The germline CDR1 and CDR2 sequences are SGHTA and FQGNSA. CDR3 length equals 16 residues. For the CDR3, the DNA is TGTGCCAGCAGCTTTACGCAACTGAGCTCTGGAAACACCATATATTTT. Protein: CASSFTQLSSGNTIYF. Together with reference TRBV7-2 and TRBJ1-3, the CDR3 gives the full variable domain: GAGVSQSPSNKVTEKGKDVELRCDPISGHTALYWYRQSLGQGLEFLIYFQGNSAPDKSGLPSDRFSAERTGGSVSTLTIQRTQQEDSAVYLCASSFTQLSSGNTIYFGEGSWLTVV.

This sequence joins TRBV19 and TRBJ2-1; 13 bases map to TRBD2. The V gene's germline CDR1 is LNHDA and CDR2 SQIVND (reference sequence). Trimming at V came to 6 bases and at J to 2 bases, leaving 1 base not matched to a gene. This CDR3 is built from 15 residues. This CDR3 reads CASSTSGRAYNEQFF. The CDR3 DNA follows: TGTGCCAGTAGCACTAGCGGGAGGGCCTACAATGAGCAGTTCTTC.

This chain uses TRBV18 with TRBJ2-1, with 11 positions matching TRBD2. V lost 2 bases to trimming and J lost 3 bases; unmatched junction nucleotides: 6. In germline, CDR1 is KGHSH, CDR2 LQKENI. CDR3 length: 17 amino acids. The CDR3 nucleotides read TGTGCCAGCTCACCAACTAGCGGGAGCCTTCGCTACAATGAGCAGTTCTTC. Translation: CASSPTSGSLRYNEQFF.

The chain is built from TRBV4-1 and TRBJ2-7; D remains unclear. The germline V and J ends were trimmed by 1 base and 2 bases, with 15 bases remaining between them. The germline gives CDR1 MGHRA, CDR2 YSYEKL. The CDR3 contains 16 residues. CDR3 protein: CASSQGPPGLPYEQYF. In nucleotides, the CDR3 is TGCGCCAGCAGCCAAGGGCCCCCTGGTCTACCCTACGAGCAGTACTTC.

V usage is TRBV12-5 and J usage is TRBJ2-3; D is unclear. The V and J ends lost 7 bases and 5 bases respectively, with 16 bases between them. This CDR3 comprises 14 residues. CDR1 LGHNT and CDR2 FRNRAP come from the germline V gene. This chain's CDR3 is CASALGIAGDTQYF. The CDR3, as DNA: TGTGCTAGTGCTCTTGGCATAGCAGGAGATACGCAGTATTTT.

This chain links TRBV15 with TRBJ2-3, with D possibly being TRBD2 (6 bases). The CDR3 is made up of 15 amino acids. The V gene's germline CDR1 is LNHNV and CDR2 YYDKDF (reference sequence). The V and J ends lost 4 bases and 9 bases respectively, with 20 bases between them. CDR3: CATSTGGGKRGTQYF. The CDR3 region has the DNA TGTGCCACCAGCACCGGTGGCGGTAAACGGGGGACGCAGTATTTT.

This sequence joins TRBV15 and TRBJ2-3, with D uncertain. The CDR3 extends over 16 amino acids. Germline V gives CDR1 LNHNV, CDR2 YYDKDF (reference sequence). The germline V and J ends were trimmed by 5 bases and 1 base, with 16 bases remaining between them. Here the CDR3 reads CATSSDRTDGTDTQYF. In DNA, the CDR3 is TGTGCCACCAGCTCCGACCGCACGGACGGCACAGATACGCAGTATTTT.

The rearrangement links TRBV25-1 to TRBJ2-6; D gene ambiguous. Trimming shortened V by 4 bases and J by 1 base, and 5 bases separated the two germline ends. Germline lookup yields CDR1 MGHDK and CDR2 SYGVNS. The CDR3 is 14 amino acids. CDR3 loop: CASSVGSGANVLTF. The CDR3 bases are TGTGCCAGCAGTGTGGGGTCTGGGGCCAACGTCCTGACTTTC.

This clone was counted a few times. The rearrangement joins TRBV6-5 to TRBJ2-7, with 8 bases lining up with TRBD1. Losses at the gene ends were 10 bases for V and 2 bases for J; bases not matched to a gene: 7. Germline CDR1 MNHEY, CDR2 SVGAGI. There are 13 residues in the CDR3. CDR3 sequence (DNA): TGTGCCACCTCCCGGGACAGGACCTACGAGCAGTACTTC. Translating gives CATSRDRTYEQYF.